This T cell receptor (beta chain) derives from a study of patients and donors after allogeneic stem cell transplantation. TCRdb re-called the RT-PCR reads through MiXCR, storing one row per CDR3 protein. The sample lists roughly 940,000 distinct CDR3 sequences, around 17% occurring once. This clonotype has more than one count but fewer than ten. The CDR3 contains 18 residues. V lost 4 bases, J lost 4 bases, and 16 bases stayed unmatched. In germline, CDR1 is SNHLY, CDR2 FYNNEI. This TCR was sampled from a human donor who was either an allogeneic HSCT recipient or a stem cell or donor lymphocyte infusion donor (not recorded which). It is not recorded whose cells these are; they may come from a transplant donor. The specimen was blood, either unsorted or a sorted T cell fraction (not recorded which). The J gene is TRBJ2-1, the V gene TRBV2; 7 bases agree with TRBD2. This CDR3 reads CASSAERGRESPYNEQFF. The CDR3, as DNA: TGTGCCAGCAGTGCCGAGCGGGGCCGAGAGTCTCCTTACAATGAGCAGTTCTTC.